These 23 T cell receptor beta chains originate from one sample sequenced in a study of CD8+ T cells in alopecia areata. Treatment: oral pan-JAK inhibitor, 5-10 mg twice daily. cDNA reverse transcribed from extracted RNA served as the sequencing template. Using immunoSEQ multiplex PCR, the repertoire was profiled, and TCRdb retains in-frame clones only, with some absent. The sample has 180,000 or so clones, 40% to 65% seen once. The starting material was CD8+ T cells sorted from blood, obtained at week 24, from a patient treated with tofacitinib. The receptors were sampled from a human donor with alopecia areata.

This clone was detected only a few times. The chain couples TRBV7-8 to TRBJ2-5, with D perhaps TRBD2 (6 bases). The V gene lost 0 bases and the J gene lost 5 bases, with 16 bases spanning the gap. This CDR3 spans 16 amino acids. Germline V gene sequence: CDR1 SGHVS, CDR2 FQNEAQ. The chain's CDR3 is CASSLAYGGEGETQYF. The CDR3 DNA is TGTGCCAGCAGCTTAGCGTACGGGGGAGAGGGGGAGACCCAGTACTTC.

This chain joins TRBV7-2 and TRBJ2-4; D might be TRBD1 (6 bases). Germline values: CDR1 SGHTA, CDR2 FQGNSA. There are 16 residues in the CDR3. The V end lost 5 bases, the J end lost 0 bases, and 14 bases lay between the germline ends. The CDR3: CASSPGQNLAKNIQYF. CDR3 sequence (DNA): TGTGCCAGCAGCCCAGGACAGAATCTAGCCAAAAACATTCAGTACTTC.

J is TRBJ2-1 and V is TRBV19; TRBD2 aligns across 9 bases. The V segment lost 6 bases and the J segment 9 bases; nucleotides outside the gene matches: 6. The V gene's germline CDR1 is LNHDA and CDR2 SQIVND (reference sequence). The length of the CDR3 is 13 residues. The CDR3 nucleotides read TGTGCCAGTAGACGTAGCGGGGGAGGTGAGCAGTTCTTC. Encoded protein: CASRRSGGGEQFF.

This chain links TRBV7-2 with TRBJ1-5; D is unclear. This CDR3 comprises 15 residues. Germline V gives CDR1 SGHTA, CDR2 FQGNSA. The germline V and J ends were trimmed by 5 bases and 3 bases, with 14 bases remaining between them. CDR3 bases: TGTGCCAGCAGCCGGACGCGGGCCCTCAATCAGCCCCAGCATTTT. This sequence encodes CASSRTRALNQPQHF.

This clone appeared a single time. In DNA form, the CDR3 reads TGTGCCAGCAGCTTAGGTAGCGGGGATGATACGCAGTATTTT. Translated: CASSLGSGDDTQYF. The V call is TRBV11-2, the J call TRBJ2-3; 8 bases agree with TRBD2. This CDR3 spans 14 amino acids. V dropped 1 base and J dropped 6; count of bases not matched to a gene: 3. Germline values: CDR1 SGHAT, CDR2 FQNNGV.

CDR3 loop: CSVLRAGELFF. The CDR3 coding sequence is TGCAGCGTCCTACGGGCCGGGGAGCTGTTTTTT. This chain joins TRBV29-1 and TRBJ2-2; D is unclear. This CDR3 is 11 amino acids long. Deletions cut 6 bases from V and 6 bases from J, with 8 bases between. CDR1 is SQVTM, CDR2 ANQGSEA, per germline.

The rearrangement uses TRBV11-2 and TRBJ2-2, with D perhaps matching TRBD1 (6 bases). With 4 bases removed from V and 5 bases from J, the gap between germline ends came to 8 bases. The germline gives CDR1 SGHAT, CDR2 FQNNGV. The CDR3 loop spans 13 amino acids. The CDR3 loop reads CASSSTGTGELFF. CDR3 bases: TGTGCCAGCAGCTCAACAGGGACCGGGGAGCTGTTTTTT.

V gene TRBV7-9 combines with J gene TRBJ2-2, with 10 bases aligning to TRBD1. Germline-derived CDR1 and CDR2 are SEHNR and FQNEAQ (reference sequence). The J segment lost 6 bases and the V segment lost 5 bases, leaving 0 bases of the junction unmatched. This CDR3 is built from 13 residues. The CDR3 reads CASSGQGAGELFF. In DNA, the CDR3 is TGTGCCAGCAGCGGACAGGGGGCCGGGGAGCTGTTTTTT.

This clone appeared a few times. The V call is TRBV5-6, the J call TRBJ2-5; 10 positions match TRBD2. Trimming cost V 3 bases and J 3 bases; bases outside gene matches: 5. Per the germline V gene, CDR1 is SGHDT and CDR2 is YYEEEE. This CDR3 comprises 15 residues. For the CDR3, the DNA is TGTGCCAGCAGCTATGGGACTAGCGTGAAAGAGACCCAGTACTTC. It is translated as CASSYGTSVKETQYF. The full variable domain, rest sourced from reference TRBV5-6 and TRBJ2-5, is DAGVTQSPTHLIKTRGQQVTLRCSPKSGHDTVSWYQQALGQGPQFIFQYYEEEERQRGNFPDRFSGHQFPNYSSELNVNALLLGDSALYLCASSYGTSVKETQYFGPGTRLLVL.

This chain connects TRBV19 to TRBJ1-1; D ambiguous. Germline loops: CDR1 LNHDA, CDR2 SQIVND (reference sequence). V lost 3 bases and J lost 11, with 13 bases in between. CDR3 length: 12 amino acids. The CDR3 region has the DNA TGTGCCAGTAGTATTGGAGGGAATCCGGCTTTCTTT. Translating gives CASSIGGNPAFF.

V and J are TRBV11-2 and TRBJ2-5, with 10 bases that match TRBD2. The length of the CDR3 is 17 residues. CDR1 is SGHAT, CDR2 FQNNGV, per germline. J gave up 4 bases and V 1 base, and 9 bases lay outside the gene matches. The CDR3: CASSLGSQRGGTETQYF. As DNA, the CDR3 is TGTGCCAGCAGCTTAGGATCCCAGCGGGGGGGCACAGAGACCCAGTACTTC.

Here the CDR3 reads CASSVGQEPQETQYF. In DNA, the CDR3 is TGCGCCAGCAGCGTAGGACAGGAACCACAAGAGACCCAGTACTTC. The chain employs TRBV5-1 and TRBJ2-5; 7 nucleotides agree with TRBD1. The trim removed 4 bases at V and 2 bases at J, leaving 8 bases unmatched. This CDR3 is built from 15 residues. Germline V gene lookup returns CDR1 SGHRS and CDR2 YFSETQ.

The rearrangement uses TRBV29-1 and TRBJ1-1, with D possibly matching TRBD1 (6 bases). Per the germline V gene, CDR1 is SQVTM and CDR2 is ANQGSEA. CDR3 length: 12 residues. V gave up 5 bases and J gave up 1 base, with 8 bases separating them. The CDR3 DNA reads as TGCAGCGTTTACAGGGCGAACACTGAAGCTTTCTTT. Encoded protein: CSVYRANTEAFF.

There are a few counts of this clone. The rearrangement uses TRBV29-1 and TRBJ2-1; unclear D gene. V lost 5 bases and J lost 7, with 9 bases in between. The CDR3 is 11 amino acids. CDR1 and CDR2 (germline): SQVTM, ANQGSEA. Here the CDR3 DNA reads TGCAGCGTTTTTCTCAATAATGAGCAGTTCTTC. It codes for CSVFLNNEQFF.

This clone turned up a few times. This chain links TRBV4-3 with TRBJ2-3; D might be TRBD2 (6 bases). The CDR3 totals 14 residues. Trimming left V 1 base short and J 6 bases short, with 11 bases between. The V gene's germline CDR1 is LGHNA and CDR2 YSLEER. The CDR3 here is CASSQGGDMDTQYF. The CDR3 region has the DNA TGCGCCAGCAGCCAAGGCGGGGATATGGATACGCAGTATTTT.

The genes are TRBV27 and TRBJ2-7; D ambiguous. The CDR3 covers 14 residues. In germline, CDR1 is MNHEY, CDR2 SMNVEV (reference sequence). V lost 8 bases, J lost 4 bases, and 18 bases lay in between. The CDR3 loop reads CASWRPGLGYEQYF. In DNA, the CDR3 is TGTGCCAGCTGGCGACCAGGCCTAGGATACGAGCAGTACTTC.

The chain joins TRBV29-1 to TRBJ2-7, with 8 bases that match TRBD1. Germline trimming cut 4 bases from V and 0 bases from J; bases unmatched to any gene: 5. Germline V lookup: CDR1 SQVTM, CDR2 ANQGSEA. The length of the CDR3 is 14 residues. The CDR3 DNA reads TGCAGCGTTGCAACGGGACAGGTCTCCTACGAGCAGTACTTC. Residues: CSVATGQVSYEQYF.

This clone was recorded a few times. Here the CDR3 DNA reads TGTGCCTGGAGCACCAGCGGGGGTGTGGGAGATACGCAGTATTTT. Its translation is CAWSTSGGVGDTQYF. The chain combines TRBV30 with TRBJ2-3; 8 bases fit TRBD2. CDR3 length equals 15 residues. The germline V gene has CDR1 GTSNPN and CDR2 SVGIG (reference sequence). V lost 3 bases and J lost 5; bases outside the gene matches: 10.

The chain couples TRBV2 to TRBJ2-2; D not resolved. Germline loops: CDR1 SNHLY, CDR2 FYNNEI. The CDR3 length is 11 residues. V lost 9 bases, J lost 7 bases, and 9 bases lay in between. The CDR3 sequence is CARDGGGELFF. The CDR3 bases are TGTGCCAGGGACGGTGGCGGGGAGCTGTTTTTT.

V gene TRBV30 combines with J gene TRBJ2-7; 7 bases align to TRBD1. Trimming took 1 base from V and 0 from J; bases not matched to a gene: 0. Germline CDR1 and CDR2: GTSNPN and SVGIG (reference sequence). The CDR3 loop spans 13 amino acids. CDR3 loop: CAWSGDSSYEQYF. The CDR3 coding sequence is TGTGCCTGGAGTGGGGACAGCTCCTACGAGCAGTACTTC.

This chain connects TRBV6-5 to TRBJ1-1; no clear D gene. The CDR3 has 15 amino acids. Trimming pared 5 bases from V and 7 bases from J, leaving 20 bases between. CDR1 and CDR2 from the germline V gene are MNHEY and SVGAGI. Here the CDR3 reads CASSPPRTPRNEAFF. CDR3 sequence (DNA): TGTGCCAGCAGTCCCCCAAGGACGCCCCGAAATGAAGCTTTCTTT.

In its sample, this clone was seen once. The rearrangement joins TRBV11-2 to TRBJ2-1; unclear D gene. The germline gives CDR1 SGHAT, CDR2 FQNNGV. The CDR3 covers 15 residues. Trimming left V 1 base short and J 7 bases short, with 14 bases between. Here the CDR3 reads CASSLGKNGVNEQFF. The CDR3 DNA reads as TGTGCCAGCAGCTTAGGCAAGAATGGGGTTAATGAGCAGTTCTTC.

This clone was seen a handful of times. The chain couples TRBV9 to TRBJ1-5, with TRBD1 matching over 8 bases. The CDR3 sequence is 15 residues long. The germline gives CDR1 SGDLS, CDR2 YYNGEE. The junction had 7 bases not matched to a gene; V was cut back by 4 bases and J by 4 bases. CDR3 loop: CASSPTGGLNQPQHF. In DNA, the CDR3 is TGTGCCAGCAGCCCTACAGGGGGACTGAATCAGCCCCAGCATTTT.